This T cell receptor beta chain appears in the sequencing data of a study of T cell responses to AZD1222 COVID-19 vaccine. Notes on the study in general: Spike-specific TCR breadth and depth rose after two AZD1222 doses. Clonal diversity was possibly underestimated, and the donors were mostly white British, with more females. It was only a handful of AZD1222 recipients who were seropositive at baseline.

On this clone itself: Its antigen is unknown.

Germline loops: CDR1 SNHLY, CDR2 FYNNEI. The CDR3 contains 15 residues. V lost 7 bases and J 7 bases, leaving 20 bases between the germline ends. Assay: immunoSEQ multiplex PCR; the TCRdb copy retains only in-frame clones and omits some. The sample carries some 180,000 clones, about 93% recorded once. Specimen: peripheral blood, collected 28 days after the second dose of the MenACWY control vaccine. The chain joins TRBV2 to TRBJ1-5; a weak D match, TRBD1 (6 bases). This receptor was obtained from an adult who received the MenACWY meningococcal vaccine as a control. CDR3 coding DNA: TGTGCCAGCAACAAAATGGTGCAGGGGAACCAGCCCCAGCATTTT. It yields the protein CASNKMVQGNQPQHF.